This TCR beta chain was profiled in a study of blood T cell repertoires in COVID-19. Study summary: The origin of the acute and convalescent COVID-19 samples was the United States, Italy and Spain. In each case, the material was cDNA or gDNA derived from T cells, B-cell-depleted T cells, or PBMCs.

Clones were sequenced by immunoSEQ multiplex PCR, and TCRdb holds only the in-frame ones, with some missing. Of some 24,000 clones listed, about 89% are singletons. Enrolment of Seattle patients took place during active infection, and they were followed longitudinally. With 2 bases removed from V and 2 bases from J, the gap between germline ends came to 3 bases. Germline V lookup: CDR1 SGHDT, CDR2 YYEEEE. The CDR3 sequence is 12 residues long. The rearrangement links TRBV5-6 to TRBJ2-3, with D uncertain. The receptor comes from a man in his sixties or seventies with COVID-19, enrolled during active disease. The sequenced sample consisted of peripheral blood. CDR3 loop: CASSFLTDTQYF. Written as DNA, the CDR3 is TGTGCCAGCAGCTTCCTCACAGATACGCAGTATTTT.